The 22 T cell receptor beta chains below all came from one sample that was sequenced in a study of blood T cell repertoires in COVID-19. The repertoire was sequenced with immunoSEQ multiplex PCR; TCRdb's copy has only in-frame clones and lacks some. This repertoire shows about 190,000 clones, 80% to 85% found once; its top ten account for around 6.5%. Sequences were obtained from peripheral blood. These receptors were taken from a woman aged 35 to 49 with acute or convalescent COVID-19.

V gene TRBV27 combines with J gene TRBJ2-7; a weak D match, TRBD1 (6 bases). The CDR3 consists of 12 residues. Germline values: CDR1 MNHEY, CDR2 SMNVEV (reference sequence). The germline V and J ends were trimmed by 3 bases and 4 bases, with 7 bases remaining between them. This CDR3 is CASSLTGYEQYF. CDR3 bases: TGTGCCAGCAGTTTGACAGGATACGAGCAGTACTTC.

This rearrangement joins TRBV5-1 to TRBJ1-5; 12 bases align to TRBD1. The germline gives CDR1 SGHRS, CDR2 YFSETQ. Unmatched junction bases numbered 5, after V lost 0 bases and J lost 4 bases. This CDR3 is built from 17 residues. CDR3 nucleotides: TGCGCCAGCAGCTTGGACGGGACAGGGGGCTCTAATCAGCCCCAGCATTTT. Its translation is CASSLDGTGGSNQPQHF.

The genes are TRBV6-1 and TRBJ2-7, with 8 bases fitting TRBD1. CDR1 MNHNS and CDR2 SASEGT come from the germline V gene. This CDR3 region has 15 residues. V dropped 3 bases and J dropped 1; count of bases not matched to a gene: 5. The CDR3 sequence is CASSDGQGASYEQYF. CDR3 nucleotides: TGTGCCAGCAGTGATGGGCAGGGGGCTTCCTACGAGCAGTACTTC.

The rearrangement joins TRBV30 to TRBJ2-2; D gene uncertain. V lost 3 bases, J lost 3 bases, and 8 bases lay in between. This CDR3 has 13 residues. Germline V lookup: CDR1 GTSNPN, CDR2 SVGIG (reference sequence). The CDR3 region is CAWRAFDTGELFF. For the CDR3, the DNA is TGTGCCTGGAGGGCTTTTGACACCGGGGAGCTGTTTTTT.

The rearrangement joins TRBV23-1 to TRBJ2-7; D perhaps matches TRBD1 (9 bases). TRBV23-1 counts as an open reading frame of uncertain function. This CDR3 has 15 residues. Trimming removed 10 bases at V and 3 bases at J, with 22 bases between. CDR3 amino acids: CAKDRGGLAGYEQYF. Here the CDR3 DNA reads TGCGCCAAGGACAGGGGTGGACTAGCCGGCTACGAGCAGTACTTC.

The rearrangement uses TRBV7-2 and TRBJ2-7, with a weak D call TRBD1 (6 bases). Germline V gene sequence: CDR1 SGHTA, CDR2 FQGNSA. The V and J ends lost 4 bases and 2 bases respectively, with 12 bases between them. This CDR3 is built from 14 residues. The CDR3 here is CASSWRTDAYEQYF. The CDR3 DNA follows: TGTGCCAGCAGCTGGCGGACAGACGCCTACGAGCAGTACTTC.

The V call is TRBV24-1, the J call TRBJ1-2; D gene uncertain. The CDR3 contains 17 residues. Trimming removed 9 bases from V and 6 bases from J, with 28 bases in between. Germline V gene lookup returns CDR1 KGHDR and CDR2 SFDVKD. For the CDR3, the DNA is TGTGCCACCGTCAAAGGCGGCGGCGAAACCCACCAAGATGGCTACACCTTC. Translating gives CATVKGGGETHQDGYTF.

The chain carries TRBV28 and TRBJ1-2, with 10 bases that match TRBD1. With 5 bases clipped from V and 4 bases from J, the junction kept 4 bases outside the gene matches. CDR3 length equals 14 residues. Per germline, CDR1 MDHEN and CDR2 SYDVKM. The CDR3 coding sequence is TGTGCCAGCAGTAAGACAGGGGGCACCTATGGCTACACCTTC. This codes for CASSKTGGTYGYTF.

The rearrangement links TRBV7-3 to TRBJ2-5; TRBD2 agrees at 8 bases. Germline trimming cut 5 bases from V and 5 bases from J; bases unmatched to any gene: 7. In germline, CDR1 is SGHTA, CDR2 FQGTGA. The CDR3 has 14 amino acids. CDR3 sequence: CASSPQGLVETQYF. The CDR3 DNA follows: TGTGCCAGCAGCCCGCAGGGACTAGTTGAGACCCAGTACTTC. Supplemented by reference TRBV7-3 and TRBJ2-5, the full variable domain reads GAGVSQTPSNKVTEKGKYVELRCDPISGHTALYWYRQSLGQGPEFLIYFQGTGAADDSGLPNDRFFAVRPEGSVSTLKIQRTERGDSAVYLCASSPQGLVETQYFGPGTRLLVL.

This clone has more than one count but fewer than ten. This chain uses TRBV9 with TRBJ2-1; a weak D match, TRBD2 (6 bases). The ends were cut back, 3 bases at V and 3 bases at J, with 10 bases in the middle. Looked up from germline, CDR1 is SGDLS and CDR2 is YYNGEE. The length of the CDR3 is 14 residues. CDR3: CASSAMGGYNEQFF. In nucleotides, the CDR3 is TGTGCCAGCAGCGCGATGGGGGGCTACAATGAGCAGTTCTTC. Variable domain in full (rest from reference TRBV9 and TRBJ2-1): DSGVTQTPKHLITATGQRVTLRCSPRSGDLSVYWYQQSLDQGLQFLIQYYNGEERAKGNILERFSAQQFPDLHSELNLSSLELGDSALYFCASSAMGGYNEQFFGPGTRLTVL.

This clone was observed a single time. The chain combines TRBV10-1 with TRBJ2-7; weak D call: TRBD1 (6 bases). Trimming cost V 2 bases and J 6 bases, with 20 bases left between them. The germline V gene has CDR1 WNHNN and CDR2 SYGVQD (reference sequence). The CDR3 has 16 amino acids. The CDR3 sequence: CASSEERGIHLREQYF. The CDR3 DNA follows: TGCGCCAGCAGTGAGGAGAGGGGGATACACCTACGCGAGCAGTACTTC.

J is TRBJ2-7 and V is TRBV23-1; 11 nucleotides match TRBD1. TRBV23-1 counts as an open reading frame of uncertain function. J was trimmed by 3 bases and V by 2 bases; bases with no gene match: 6. The CDR3 runs to 16 residues. The CDR3 region has the DNA TGCGCCAGCAGTCAAGGGGGACAGGGGGGCGGCTACGAGCAGTACTTC. As protein: CASSQGGQGGGYEQYF.

The chain combines TRBV5-4 with TRBJ1-2; D is possibly TRBD1 (5 bases). CDR1 is SGHNT and CDR2 is YYREEE in the germline V gene (reference sequence). This CDR3 spans 14 amino acids. Trimming stripped 0 bases from V and 4 bases from J, with 10 bases between. The CDR3 sequence: CASSLEVTVYGYTF. CDR3 bases: TGTGCCAGCAGCTTGGAAGTGACAGTCTATGGCTACACCTTC.

Regarding this clone: This CDR3 is also generated by other DNA sequences in the sample. The genes are TRBV30 and TRBJ1-5; D is unresolved. The germline V gene has CDR1 GTSNPN and CDR2 SVGIG (reference sequence). The germline V and J ends were trimmed by 0 bases and 1 base, with 4 bases remaining between them. There are 13 residues in the CDR3. The CDR3 nucleotides are TGTGCCTGGAGTGTGCAGAGCAATCAGCCCCAGCATTTT. Amino acid sequence: CAWSVQSNQPQHF. The complete variable domain, with remaining parts taken from reference TRBV30 and TRBJ1-5, reads SQTIHQWPATLVQPVGSPLSLECTVEGTSNPNLYWYRQAAGRGLQLLFYSVGIGQISSEVPQNLSASRPQDRQFILSSKKLLLSDSGFYLCAWSVQSNQPQHFGDGTRLSIL.

The rearrangement joins TRBV30 to TRBJ2-3; D gene unclear. CDR3 size: 13 residues. The V end was cut by 4 bases, the J end by 3 bases, with 11 bases between. Germline V lookup: CDR1 GTSNPN, CDR2 SVGIG (reference sequence). CDR3 sequence: CAWNPGGTDTQYF. The DNA for the CDR3 is TGTGCCTGGAACCCAGGTGGGACAGATACGCAGTATTTT.

The chain is built from TRBV28 and TRBJ1-1; TRBD1 is a possible D gene (6 bases). Germline V gives CDR1 MDHEN, CDR2 SYDVKM. Trimming cost V 0 bases and J 1 base, with 9 bases left between them. This CDR3 has 15 residues. The CDR3 loop reads CASSLWGTSNTEAFF. In DNA form, the CDR3 reads TGTGCCAGCAGTTTATGGGGGACATCGAACACTGAAGCTTTCTTT. The full variable domain, with the rest looked up from reference TRBV28 and TRBJ1-1, is DVKVTQSSRYLVKRTGEKVFLECVQDMDHENMFWYRQDPGLGLRLIYFSYDVKMKEKGDIPEGYSVSREKKERFSLILESASTNQTSMYLCASSLWGTSNTEAFFGQGTRLTVV.

A single count supports this clone. The chain uses TRBV18 and TRBJ2-3; 13 nucleotides align to TRBD2. The CDR3 has 19 residues. CDR1 is KGHSH, CDR2 LQKENI, per germline. V dropped 2 bases and J dropped 6; count of bases not matched to a gene: 14. For the CDR3, the DNA is TGTGCCAGCTCACCATTACTAGCGGGGGGGCCTGGACGCCTGGATACGCAGTATTTT. Encoded protein: CASSPLLAGGPGRLDTQYF.

This chain joins TRBV30 and TRBJ2-1, with D hard to call. Germline lookup yields CDR1 GTSNPN and CDR2 SVGIG (reference sequence). The CDR3 covers 16 residues. V was shortened by 0 bases and J by 0 bases, with 12 bases between the two germline ends. CDR3 bases: TGTGCCTGGAGTGTAATGGGCCCGAGCTCCTACAATGAGCAGTTCTTC. Residues: CAWSVMGPSSYNEQFF.

For the CDR3, the DNA is TGCAGCGTTGTGCAGACACAACCTCTTTATGGCTACACCTTC. Residues: CSVVQTQPLYGYTF. The gene calls are TRBV29-1 and TRBJ1-2; the D is unclear. CDR1 is SQVTM and CDR2 is ANQGSEA in the germline V gene. V was trimmed by 4 bases and J by 5 bases, leaving 17 bases between them. The CDR3 covers 14 residues.

The CDR3 loop is CASSLITSGQGATNQPQHF. In DNA form, the CDR3 reads TGTGCCAGCAGTTTAATCACATCAGGACAGGGGGCAACTAATCAGCCCCAGCATTTT. The chain combines TRBV27 with TRBJ1-5, with 11 positions matching TRBD1. The CDR3 is made up of 19 amino acids. Germline CDR1 reads MNHEY; CDR2 reads SMNVEV (reference sequence). The junction had 13 bases not matched to a gene; V was cut back by 2 bases and J by 4 bases.

The rearrangement uses TRBV27 and TRBJ2-7; 8 nucleotides line up with TRBD1. In germline, CDR1 is MNHEY, CDR2 SMNVEV (reference sequence). This CDR3 is built from 15 residues. V shed 1 base, J shed 3 bases, and the junction held 5 bases outside the gene matches. The CDR3 reads CASSLWGTGGYEQYF. CDR3 sequence (DNA): TGTGCCAGCAGTTTATGGGGGACAGGAGGCTACGAGCAGTACTTC.

The chain has TRBV7-9 and TRBJ2-1; D is perhaps TRBD1 (6 bases). This CDR3 contains 13 residues. CDR1 and CDR2 (germline): SEHNR, FQNEAQ (reference sequence). V lost 5 bases and J 5 bases, leaving 10 bases between the germline ends. This chain's CDR3 is CASSQNRDNEQFF. The CDR3 region has the DNA TGTGCCAGCAGCCAGAACAGGGACAATGAGCAGTTCTTC.